Presented here are 10 T cell receptor beta chains from one specimen sequenced in a study of blood T cell repertoires in COVID-19. The protocol was immunoSEQ multiplex PCR, while the TCRdb copy is restricted to in-frame clones and leaves out a portion. There are some 13,000 clones in the sample; just under 80% occur only once, and about a third lies in the top ten. Specimen: peripheral blood. Every receptor here comes from a human donor in a cohort sampled during active COVID-19.

The V call is TRBV10-3, the J call TRBJ1-1; possibly TRBD1 for D (5 bases). In germline, CDR1 is ENHRY, CDR2 SYGVKD. V was trimmed by 3 bases and J by 6 bases, leaving 11 bases between them. The CDR3 extends over 13 amino acids. The CDR3 is CAISDREWAEAFF. CDR3 DNA: TGTGCCATCAGTGACAGGGAATGGGCTGAAGCTTTCTTT.

The chain carries TRBV11-1 and TRBJ2-2, with D tentatively TRBD1 (5 bases). The CDR3 length is 15 residues. Trimming pared 3 bases from V and 5 bases from J, leaving 13 bases between. In germline, CDR1 is SGHAT, CDR2 FQDESV (reference sequence). As DNA, the CDR3 is TGTGCCAGCAGCTTGGTGCAGGGTGGAACCGGGGAGCTGTTTTTT. Encoded protein: CASSLVQGGTGELFF. Combining the CDR3 with reference TRBV11-1 and TRBJ2-2 gives the whole variable domain EAEVAQSPRYKITEKSQAVAFWCDPISGHATLYWYRQILGQGPELLVQFQDESVVDDSQLPKDRFSAERLKGVDSTLKIQPAELGDSAMYLCASSLVQGGTGELFFGEGSRLTVL.

The J gene is TRBJ1-3, the V gene TRBV5-1, with D perhaps matching TRBD1 (6 bases). The CDR3 consists of 15 residues. Germline assignment: CDR1 SGHRS and CDR2 YFSETQ. V lost 4 bases and J 0 bases, leaving 11 bases between the germline ends. The CDR3 DNA reads as TGCGCCAGCAGCCCCGGACAGAGCTCTGGAAACACCATATATTTT. As protein: CASSPGQSSGNTIYF.

This chain connects TRBV6-5 to TRBJ2-5; tentative D call: TRBD1 (7 bases). CDR1 and CDR2 (germline): MNHEY, SVGAGI. V lost 2 bases to trimming and J lost 5 bases, with 12 bases between them. CDR3 size: 14 residues. CDR3 sequence (DNA): TGTGCCAGCAGTTACGACAGGGCGGGGGAGACCCAGTACTTC. Its translation is CASSYDRAGETQYF.

This chain uses TRBV6-1 with TRBJ1-5; D is possibly TRBD1 (5 bases). Looked up from germline, CDR1 is MNHNS and CDR2 is SASEGT. The CDR3 is 14 amino acids. V lost 1 base and J 3 bases, leaving 7 bases between the germline ends. The CDR3 protein is CASSEGQLNQPQHF. DNA of the CDR3: TGTGCCAGCAGTGAAGGACAGCTCAATCAGCCCCAGCATTTT.

The chain combines TRBV2 with TRBJ1-1; possibly TRBD1 for D (6 bases). From germline, CDR1 is SNHLY and CDR2 FYNNEI. This CDR3 is 15 amino acids long. The V end was cut by 5 bases, the J end by 1 base, with 14 bases between. This CDR3 reads CASSPRGQSNTEAFF. CDR3 nucleotide sequence: TGTGCCAGCAGTCCCCGGGGACAATCGAACACTGAAGCTTTCTTT.

The gene calls are TRBV4-1 and TRBJ1-4; no clear D gene. The V gene lost 3 bases and the J gene lost 8 bases, with 19 bases spanning the gap. Per the germline V gene, CDR1 is MGHRA and CDR2 is YSYEKL. The CDR3 loop spans 16 amino acids. For the CDR3, the DNA is TGCGCCAGCAGCCATCCTGCGGGAGGAGTGGTAGAAAAACTGTTTTTT. Translating gives CASSHPAGGVVEKLFF.

For the CDR3, the DNA is TGTGCCAGCAGCCCGGGCACTGAAGCTTTCTTT. This sequence encodes CASSPGTEAFF. The V gene is TRBV7-6, the J gene TRBJ1-1; unclear D gene. V was clipped by 5 bases and J by 4 bases, with 5 bases between them. The germline gives CDR1 SGHVS, CDR2 FNYEAQ. The CDR3 extends over 11 amino acids.

The chain employs TRBV19 and TRBJ2-6; possibly TRBD1 for D (6 bases). CDR3 length equals 15 residues. V gave up 4 bases and J gave up 1 base, with 8 bases separating them. Germline CDR1 is LNHDA and CDR2 is SQIVND (reference sequence). CDR3 sequence reads: CASSTRGSGANVLTF. CDR3 sequence (DNA): TGTGCCAGTAGTACCAGGGGTTCTGGGGCCAACGTCCTGACTTTC.

The genes are TRBV30 and TRBJ1-2, with 7 bases fitting TRBD1. The CDR3 covers 13 residues. Germline V gene data show CDR1 as GTSNPN and CDR2 as SVGIG (reference sequence). Trimming took 5 bases from V and 2 from J; bases not matched to a gene: 5. The CDR3 DNA reads as TGTGCCTGGGAAGGGGGCGTGAACTATGGCTACACCTTC. Translated: CAWEGGVNYGYTF. Full variable domain (outside the CDR3, taken from reference TRBV30 and TRBJ1-2): SQTIHQWPATLVQPVGSPLSLECTVEGTSNPNLYWYRQAAGRGLQLLFYSVGIGQISSEVPQNLSASRPQDRQFILSSKKLLLSDSGFYLCAWEGGVNYGYTFGSGTRLTVV.